Presented here are 28 T cell receptor beta chains from one specimen sequenced in a study of blood T cell repertoires in COVID-19. TCRdb's copy holds only in-frame clones and misses some; the assay was immunoSEQ multiplex PCR. This sample has hundreds of thousands of clones, with around 80% found just once. The specimen was peripheral blood. The receptors stem from a woman of 80 years or more with acute or convalescent COVID-19.

This chain uses TRBV6-5 with TRBJ2-2; TRBD2 matches 8 bases. This CDR3 comprises 16 residues. V shed 4 bases, J shed 3 bases, and the junction held 7 bases outside the gene matches. Germline CDR1 and CDR2: MNHEY and SVGAGI. As DNA, the CDR3 is TGTGCCAGCAGTTTCACGGGGGGGCTAGACACCGGGGAGCTGTTTTTT. It is translated as CASSFTGGLDTGELFF.

The V and J genes are TRBV15 and TRBJ2-7; no reliable D call. Germline CDR1 reads LNHNV; CDR2 reads YYDKDF (reference sequence). This CDR3 is built from 17 residues. V dropped 0 bases and J dropped 0 bases, with 15 bases sitting between them. CDR3 in amino acids: CATSRDLVVLSSYEQYF. CDR3 DNA: TGTGCCACCAGCAGAGATCTGGTGGTACTTAGCTCCTACGAGCAGTACTTC.

The V and J genes are TRBV19 and TRBJ1-5; TRBD1 matches 11 bases. CDR3 length equals 14 residues. Losses at the gene ends were 7 bases for V and 4 bases for J; bases not matched to a gene: 3. Germline loops: CDR1 LNHDA, CDR2 SQIVND (reference sequence). The CDR3 spells CASMGTGGNQPQHF. The CDR3 DNA sequence: TGTGCCAGTATGGGGACAGGGGGAAATCAGCCCCAGCATTTT.

This chain connects TRBV24-1 to TRBJ2-5; 8 bases map to TRBD1. The CDR3 extends over 13 amino acids. V shed 9 bases, J shed 0 bases, and the junction held 2 bases outside the gene matches. The germline V gene encodes CDR1 KGHDR and CDR2 SFDVKD. The CDR3 nucleotides read TGTGCCACCCAGGGGGCCAACCAAGAGACCCAGTACTTC. Its protein is CATQGANQETQYF.

This clone turned up a few times. This chain connects TRBV10-3 to TRBJ1-6; possibly TRBD1 for D (6 bases). With 10 bases removed from V and 7 bases from J, the gap between germline ends came to 14 bases. Looked up from germline, CDR1 is ENHRY and CDR2 is SYGVKD. The CDR3 runs to 13 residues. The CDR3 coding sequence is TGTGCCAGCGAAGGGGGGGACAATTCACCCCTCCACTTT. This translates into CASEGGDNSPLHF.

The V gene is TRBV6-6, the J gene TRBJ2-1; TRBD2 matches 9 bases. This CDR3 is built from 15 residues. J was trimmed by 3 bases and V by 4 bases; bases with no gene match: 4. Germline CDR1 MNHNY, CDR2 SVGAGI (reference sequence). The DNA of the CDR3 is TGTGCCAGCAGTTCACTAGCGGGCAACTACAATGAGCAGTTCTTC. Amino acid sequence: CASSSLAGNYNEQFF.

The chain employs TRBV12-3 or TRBV12-4 and TRBJ1-1, with no clear D. V shed 6 bases and J shed 4 bases, with 6 bases lying between them. CDR3 length equals 11 residues. The CDR3 loop is CASRRSTEAFF. In nucleotides, the CDR3 is TGTGCCAGCAGACGGAGCACTGAAGCTTTCTTT.

The chain links TRBV12-5 to TRBJ2-6; 7 bases map to TRBD1. The CDR3 has 15 residues. The V gene's germline CDR1 is LGHNT and CDR2 FRNRAP. Trimming cost V 6 bases and J 2 bases; bases outside gene matches: 4. This chain's CDR3 is CASGRQGAGANVLTF. The DNA of the CDR3 is TGTGCTAGTGGGCGTCAGGGGGCTGGGGCCAACGTCCTGACTTTC.

V is TRBV18 and J is TRBJ1-1; a possible D gene is TRBD1 (6 bases). Germline CDR1 KGHSH, CDR2 LQKENI. The V and J ends lost 0 bases and 1 base respectively, with 6 bases between them. This CDR3 contains 14 residues. CDR3: CASSPPGQNTEAFF. Written as DNA, the CDR3 is TGTGCCAGCTCACCACCGGGACAGAACACTGAAGCTTTCTTT.

V usage is TRBV7-2 and J usage is TRBJ2-2, with a tentative D call TRBD2 (5 bases). V was clipped by 5 bases and J by 7 bases, with 8 bases between them. CDR1 is SGHTA, CDR2 FQGNSA, per germline. This CDR3 is 12 amino acids long. The CDR3: CASSLSVGELFF. CDR3 coding DNA: TGTGCCAGCAGCCTTAGCGTCGGGGAGCTGTTTTTT.

The chain couples TRBV20-1 to TRBJ1-5, with D perhaps TRBD1 (5 bases). The CDR3 loop spans 10 amino acids. Germline CDR1 DFQATT, CDR2 SNEGSKA (reference sequence). V was pared by 5 bases and J by 11 bases, with 10 bases between. CDR3 in amino acids: CSAWTKTQHF. Written as DNA, the CDR3 is TGCAGTGCTTGGACAAAAACCCAGCATTTT.

The chain recombines TRBV27 with TRBJ2-2; D not certain. The germline CDR1 and CDR2 sequences are MNHEY and SMNVEV (reference sequence). With 4 bases removed from V and 1 base from J, the gap between germline ends came to 4 bases. This CDR3 region has 13 residues. The chain's CDR3 is CASSSWNTGELFF. The CDR3 nucleotides read TGTGCCAGCAGTTCGTGGAACACCGGGGAGCTGTTTTTT.

The chain combines TRBV19 with TRBJ1-4; D is unresolved. CDR1 is LNHDA and CDR2 is SQIVND in the germline V gene (reference sequence). The CDR3 has 14 amino acids. Trimming removed 6 bases from V and 2 bases from J, with 10 bases in between. CDR3 nucleotide sequence: TGTGCCAGTAGCACATGGAGGACTAATGAAAAACTGTTTTTT. This translates into CASSTWRTNEKLFF.

The chain joins TRBV19 to TRBJ1-3, with 8 nucleotides matching TRBD1. This CDR3 spans 15 amino acids. Germline CDR1 is LNHDA and CDR2 is SQIVND (reference sequence). V shed 5 bases and J 0 bases; nucleotides not matched to a gene: 3. CDR3 amino acids: CASSDRGVSGNTIYF. The DNA of the CDR3 is TGTGCCAGTAGTGACAGGGGCGTCTCTGGAAACACCATATATTTT.

This chain links TRBV4-1 with TRBJ2-3; D not certain. Trimming pared 6 bases from V and 2 bases from J, leaving 9 bases between. The germline V gene has CDR1 MGHRA and CDR2 YSYEKL. The CDR3 consists of 13 residues. The CDR3 DNA follows: TGCGCCAGCAGTCGCGGCCTCACAGATACGCAGTATTTT. Encoded protein: CASSRGLTDTQYF.

The chain has TRBV6-5 and TRBJ1-1; D call uncertain. The CDR3 loop spans 14 amino acids. CDR1 and CDR2 (germline): MNHEY, SVGAGI. The V end lost 6 bases, the J end lost 4 bases, and 15 bases lay between the germline ends. This CDR3 is CASRPISGSTEAFF. In DNA, the CDR3 is TGTGCCAGCAGACCCATCTCGGGGAGCACTGAAGCTTTCTTT.

The chain employs TRBV9 and TRBJ2-5; 10 bases map to TRBD2. The CDR3 is 15 residues long. V was pared by 4 bases and J by 5 bases, with 8 bases of the junction left unmatched. Germline CDR1 SGDLS, CDR2 YYNGEE. The CDR3 coding sequence is TGTGCCAGCAGCCCAACTAGCGGGATTTATGAGACCCAGTACTTC. Amino acids: CASSPTSGIYETQYF.

This chain joins TRBV5-1 and TRBJ1-1; D might be TRBD1 (5 bases). With 0 bases removed from V and 0 bases from J, the gap between germline ends came to 9 bases. Looked up from germline, CDR1 is SGHRS and CDR2 is YFSETQ. This CDR3 region has 15 residues. CDR3: CASSLEGAVNTEAFF. The CDR3 DNA reads TGCGCCAGCAGCTTGGAAGGGGCGGTGAACACTGAAGCTTTCTTT.

The V and J genes are TRBV6-5 and TRBJ2-7; the D gene is possibly TRBD1 (5 bases). CDR1 MNHEY and CDR2 SVGAGI come from the germline V gene. V dropped 6 bases and J dropped 1 base, with 16 bases sitting between them. The CDR3 runs 15 residues. The CDR3 protein is CASRDPGYGSYEQYF. The CDR3 DNA reads TGTGCCAGCAGGGATCCAGGGTATGGTTCCTACGAGCAGTACTTC.

The chain employs TRBV5-6 and TRBJ1-2; D remains unclear. Germline V gene lookup returns CDR1 SGHDT and CDR2 YYEEEE. Deletions cut 2 bases from V and 4 bases from J, with 9 bases between. The CDR3 has 13 amino acids. The CDR3 sequence is CASSLPLPYGYTF. The CDR3 DNA sequence: TGTGCCAGCAGCTTACCACTGCCCTATGGCTACACCTTC.

The V gene is TRBV18, the J gene TRBJ2-7, with D uncertain. Trimming left V 3 bases short and J 9 bases short, with 9 bases between. Germline V gives CDR1 KGHSH, CDR2 LQKENI. The CDR3 is made up of 11 amino acids. The CDR3 region is CASSPSTGQYF. The CDR3 DNA sequence: TGTGCCAGCTCACCCTCTACGGGGCAGTACTTC. The complete variable domain, with remaining parts taken from reference TRBV18 and TRBJ2-7, reads NAGVMQNPRHLVRRRGQEARLRCSPMKGHSHVYWYRQLPEEGLKFMVYLQKENIIDESGMPKERFSAEFPKEGPSILRIQQVVRGDSAAYFCASSPSTGQYFGPGTRLTVT.

The J gene is TRBJ1-2, the V gene TRBV5-1, with 10 bases fitting TRBD1. V lost 1 base, J lost 8 bases, and 11 bases stayed unmatched. Germline V gene lookup returns CDR1 SGHRS and CDR2 YFSETQ. CDR3 length: 16 amino acids. The CDR3 nucleotides read TGCGCCAGCAGCTTGACTGCCGGGGACAGGGGTGAGGGCTACACCTTC. It specifies CASSLTAGDRGEGYTF. Full variable domain (rest looked up from reference TRBV5-1 and TRBJ1-2): KAGVTQTPRYLIKTRGQQVTLSCSPISGHRSVSWYQQTPGQGLQFLFEYFSETQRNKGNFPGRFSGRQFSNSRSEMNVSTLELGDSALYLCASSLTAGDRGEGYTFGSGTRLTVV.

V and J are TRBV19 and TRBJ1-6, with 9 nucleotides matching TRBD1. Germline V CDR1 and CDR2: LNHDA, SQIVND (reference sequence). The CDR3 contains 14 residues. V lost 8 bases, J lost 8 bases, and 7 bases stayed unmatched. CDR3 sequence reads: CASGPGQGDSPLHF. The CDR3 DNA sequence: TGTGCCAGTGGTCCGGGACAGGGTGATTCACCCCTCCACTTT.

The chain uses TRBV6-6 and TRBJ1-5; 7 bases match TRBD1. Trimming at V came to 7 bases and at J to 6 bases, leaving 6 bases not matched to a gene. This CDR3 is 13 amino acids long. Germline CDR1 MNHNY, CDR2 SVGAGI (reference sequence). The CDR3, as DNA: TGTGCCAGCAACGAGGGGGCGATTCAGCCCCAGCATTTT. Translating gives CASNEGAIQPQHF.

The chain combines TRBV3-1 (or the pseudogene TRBV3-2) with TRBJ2-3; the match to TRBD1 covers 8 bases. The CDR3 sequence is 15 residues long. The germline V gene has CDR1 LGHDT and CDR2 YNNKEL (reference sequence). The ends lost 4 bases at V and 1 base at J; junction bases unmatched: 4. In DNA form, the CDR3 reads TGTGCCAGCAGCCCACAGGGGGTCGGCACAGATACGCAGTATTTT. This encodes CASSPQGVGTDTQYF.

This rearrangement joins TRBV5-6 to TRBJ2-2, with 13 bases fitting TRBD2. V was clipped by 3 bases and J by 4 bases; unmatched bases: 12. The germline V gene encodes CDR1 SGHDT and CDR2 YYEEEE. This CDR3 has 19 amino acids. CDR3 sequence: CASSSETSGGTWATGELFF. Written as DNA, the CDR3 is TGTGCCAGCAGCTCTGAGACTAGCGGGGGGACCTGGGCCACCGGGGAGCTGTTTTTT. Based on the CDR3 plus reference TRBV5-6 and TRBJ2-2, the full variable domain is DAGVTQSPTHLIKTRGQQVTLRCSPKSGHDTVSWYQQALGQGPQFIFQYYEEEERQRGNFPDRFSGHQFPNYSSELNVNALLLGDSALYLCASSSETSGGTWATGELFFGEGSRLTVL.

This rearrangement joins TRBV10-3 to TRBJ1-2; TRBD1 aligns across 7 bases. After removal of 3 bases from V and 3 bases from J, the junction contained 13 bases not matched to a gene. CDR1 ENHRY and CDR2 SYGVKD come from the germline V gene. CDR3 length: 17 residues. This CDR3 reads CAISDPSRRTGDYGYTF. DNA of the CDR3: TGTGCCATCAGTGACCCCTCGAGACGGACAGGCGACTATGGCTACACCTTC.

The chain employs TRBV11-3 and TRBJ1-5, with no clear D. V was cut by 1 base and J by 6 bases, with 7 bases left in between. The CDR3 loop spans 13 amino acids. The germline V gene has CDR1 SGHNT and CDR2 YENEEA. CDR3 coding DNA: TGTGCCAGCAGCTTAGGGGCAGCTCAGCCCCAGCATTTT. This gives the protein CASSLGAAQPQHF.